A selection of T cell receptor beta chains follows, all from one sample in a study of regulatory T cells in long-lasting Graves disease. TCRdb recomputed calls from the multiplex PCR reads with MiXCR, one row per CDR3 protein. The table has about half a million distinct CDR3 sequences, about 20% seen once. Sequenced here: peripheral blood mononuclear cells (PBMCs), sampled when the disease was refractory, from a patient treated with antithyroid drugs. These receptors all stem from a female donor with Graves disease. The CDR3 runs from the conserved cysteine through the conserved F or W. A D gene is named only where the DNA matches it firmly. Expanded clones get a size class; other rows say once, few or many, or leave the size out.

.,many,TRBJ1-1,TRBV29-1,CSVGNGEGAEAFF,TGCAGCGTTGGGAATGGTGAGGGGGCTGAAGCTTTCTTT
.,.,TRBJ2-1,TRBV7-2,CASSLAGAAEQFF,TGTGCCAGCAGCTTAGCGGGAGCGGCCGAGCAGTTCTTC
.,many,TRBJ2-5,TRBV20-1,CSARDPGRGETQYF,TGCAGTGCTAGAGACCCAGGGCGAGGGGAGACCCAGTACTTC
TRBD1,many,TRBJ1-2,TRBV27,CASRSSRRTGYGYTF,TGTGCCAGCAGGAGTAGCCGCAGGACAGGTTATGGCTACACCTTC
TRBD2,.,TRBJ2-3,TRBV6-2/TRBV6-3,CASSEWGLAGSDTQYF,TGTGCCAGCAGTGAATGGGGGCTAGCGGGGTCTGATACGCAGTATTTT
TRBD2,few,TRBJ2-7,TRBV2,CASTGGTSSIYEQYF,TGTGCCAGCACCGGAGGGACTAGCAGTATTTACGAGCAGTACTTC
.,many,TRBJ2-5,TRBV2,CASSEAGFGETQYF,TGTGCCAGCAGTGAAGCGGGCTTTGGCGAGACCCAGTACTTC
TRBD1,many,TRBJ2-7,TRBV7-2,CASSFGQGHYEQYF,TGTGCCAGCAGCTTCGGACAGGGACACTACGAGCAGTACTTC
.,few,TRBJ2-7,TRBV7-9,CASSRQEGGQYF,TGTGCCAGCAGCCGGCAGGAAGGGGGGCAGTACTTC
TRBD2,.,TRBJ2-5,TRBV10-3,CAIGIAGRRETQYF,TGTGCCATCGGGATAGCGGGGAGACGGGAGACCCAGTACTTC
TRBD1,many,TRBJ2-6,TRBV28,CAIKPGQGARGANVLTF,TGTGCCATTAAACCGGGACAGGGGGCGCGCGGGGCCAACGTCCTGACTTTC
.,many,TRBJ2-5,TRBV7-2,CASSLDPAEWETQYF,TGTGCCAGCAGCTTAGATCCAGCGGAGTGGGAGACCCAGTACTTC
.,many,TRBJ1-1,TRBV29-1,CSVKAGDTEAFF,TGCAGCGTCAAGGCAGGGGACACTGAAGCTTTCTTT
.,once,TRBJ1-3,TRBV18,CASSTRAPPGNTIYF,TGTGCCAGCTCAACCAGGGCACCGCCTGGAAACACCATATATTTT
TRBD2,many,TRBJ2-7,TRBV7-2,CASSLGFGRESDEQYF,TGTGCCAGCAGCTTGGGGTTTGGGCGGGAGAGCGACGAGCAGTACTTC
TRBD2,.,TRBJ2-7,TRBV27,CASSPGLAGGSWYEQYF,TGTGCCAGCAGTCCAGGACTAGCGGGAGGGTCCTGGTACGAGCAGTACTTC
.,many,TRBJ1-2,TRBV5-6,CASSLDTENYGYTF,TGTGCCAGCAGCTTGGATACAGAGAACTATGGCTACACCTTC
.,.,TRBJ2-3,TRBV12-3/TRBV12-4,CASRSPGWGSGDTQYF,TGTGCCAGCAGGTCACCCGGGTGGGGGTCGGGGGATACGCAGTATTTT
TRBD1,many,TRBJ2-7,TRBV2,CASSEGLWGQGGYEQYF,TGTGCCAGCAGTGAAGGACTATGGGGACAGGGGGGCTACGAGCAGTACTTC
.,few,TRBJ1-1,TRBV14,CASSRYVGGATEAFF,TGTGCCAGCAGCCGGTATGTAGGGGGTGCGACTGAAGCTTTCTTT
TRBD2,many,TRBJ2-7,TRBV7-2,CASSSLAGGPYEQYF,TGTGCCAGCAGCTCACTAGCGGGAGGGCCCTACGAGCAGTACTTC
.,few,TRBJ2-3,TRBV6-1,CASSLQGYTDTQYF,TGTGCCAGCAGTCTTCAGGGGTACACAGATACGCAGTATTTT
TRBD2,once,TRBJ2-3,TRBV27,CASTGLAGIPLSSTDTQYF,TGTGCCAGCACCGGACTAGCGGGAATTCCCCTGTCTAGCACAGATACGCAGTATTTT
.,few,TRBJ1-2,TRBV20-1,CSARDFTGGAAGYTF,TGCAGTGCTAGAGACTTTACGGGGGGGGCTGCTGGCTACACCTTC
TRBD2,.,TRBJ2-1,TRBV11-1,CASSHSGGGDGEQFF,TGTGCCAGCAGCCATAGCGGGGGGGGTGATGGTGAGCAGTTCTTC
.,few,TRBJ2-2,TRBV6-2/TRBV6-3,CASSYPLGGELFF,TGTGCCAGCAGTTACCCACTTGGCGGGGAGCTGTTTTTT
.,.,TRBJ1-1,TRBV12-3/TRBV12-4,CASSWGFITEAFF,TGTGCCAGCAGTTGGGGGTTCATCACTGAAGCTTTCTTT
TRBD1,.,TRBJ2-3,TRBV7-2,CASSEHRDRGLSDTQYF,TGTGCCAGCAGCGAGCACCGGGACAGGGGTTTGAGTGATACGCAGTATTTT
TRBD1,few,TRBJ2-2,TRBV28,CASSSVGTGDTGELFF,TGTGCCAGCAGTTCCGTTGGGACAGGGGACACCGGGGAGCTGTTTTTT
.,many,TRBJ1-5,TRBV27,CASSFSPVSNQPQHF,TGTGCCAGCAGTTTTTCTCCGGTTAGCAATCAGCCCCAGCATTTT
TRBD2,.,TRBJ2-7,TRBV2,CASRWSGDSIPYEQYF,TGTGCCAGCAGGTGGAGCGGGGACTCAATCCCCTACGAGCAGTACTTC
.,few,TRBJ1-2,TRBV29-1,CSVEGTSYGYTF,TGCAGCGTTGAAGGCACAAGCTATGGCTACACCTTC
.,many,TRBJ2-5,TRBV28,CASSPPWEPQGETQYF,TGTGCCAGCAGTCCCCCTTGGGAGCCGCAAGGGGAGACCCAGTACTTC
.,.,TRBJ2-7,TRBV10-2,CASGEGNSYEQYF,TGCGCCAGCGGAGAGGGAAACTCCTACGAGCAGTACTTC
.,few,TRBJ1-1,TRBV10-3,CASTQGNTEAFF,TGTGCCAGTACACAGGGGAACACTGAAGCTTTCTTT
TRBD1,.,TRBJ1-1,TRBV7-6,CASSLGTGGAGTEAFF,TGTGCCAGCAGCTTAGGGACAGGGGGCGCGGGCACTGAAGCTTTCTTT
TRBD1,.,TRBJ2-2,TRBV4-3,CASSQQPPGTGNTGELFF,TGCGCCAGCAGCCAACAACCGCCTGGGACAGGCAACACCGGGGAGCTGTTTTTT
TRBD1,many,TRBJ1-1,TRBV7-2,CASSLDAQGGTEAFF,TGTGCCAGCAGCTTAGATGCCCAGGGGGGAACTGAAGCTTTCTTT
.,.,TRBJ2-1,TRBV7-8,CASSTGSSRLSEQFF,TGTGCCAGCAGCACGGGGTCCTCTCGTTTGAGTGAGCAGTTCTTC
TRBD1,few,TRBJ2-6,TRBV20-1,CSALGQNSGANVLTF,TGCAGTGCTCTGGGACAGAACTCTGGGGCCAACGTCCTGACTTTC